Following are 25 T cell receptor beta chains from one sample sequenced in a study of cytomegalovirus exposure and HLA in healthy donors. With 60 Vbeta and 13 Jbeta primers, the PCR was carried out. Sequencing was performed with immunoSEQ multiplex PCR; in TCRdb, only in-frame clones are kept and a portion is missing. The sample has 200,000 to 250,000 clones; about 80% are singletons. Sequencing was performed on PBMCs. The source is a middle-aged woman in good health and CMV-seronegative.

The chain joins TRBV10-3 to TRBJ1-2, with D unclear. This CDR3 has 12 residues. Per the germline V gene, CDR1 is ENHRY and CDR2 is SYGVKD. V was clipped by 3 bases and J by 4 bases, with 6 bases between them. As DNA, the CDR3 is TGTGCCATCAGTGATCGTAGCTATGGCTACACCTTC. It encodes CAISDRSYGYTF.

The rearrangement links TRBV4-3 to TRBJ2-1; no clear D. This CDR3 has 13 amino acids. Between the trimmed V and J ends, which lost 4 bases and 10 bases, there was a span of 14 bases. In germline, CDR1 is LGHNA, CDR2 YSLEER. CDR3 sequence: CASSPRAGWEQFF. CDR3 bases: TGCGCCAGCAGCCCGAGAGCCGGGTGGGAGCAGTTCTTC.

A few counts support this clone. The chain carries TRBV6-5 and TRBJ1-6, with 8 bases identical to TRBD1. With 6 bases clipped from V and 7 bases from J, the junction kept 5 bases outside the gene matches. Germline assignment: CDR1 MNHEY and CDR2 SVGAGI. The CDR3 consists of 14 residues. CDR3 DNA sequence: TGTGCCAGCAGGCCCACAGGGGGGAATTCACCCCTCCACTTT. It is translated as CASRPTGGNSPLHF.

CDR3: CASSLRGPGQGTDTQYF. The CDR3, as DNA: TGTGCCAGCAGCTTGCGAGGACCCGGACAGGGAACAGATACGCAGTATTTT. The J gene is TRBJ2-3, the V gene TRBV5-8; 8 nucleotides align to TRBD1. This CDR3 comprises 17 residues. Germline CDR1 reads SGHTS; CDR2 reads YDEGEE. Germline trimming cut 1 base from V and 3 bases from J; bases unmatched to any gene: 10.

This chain connects TRBV7-2 to TRBJ1-4, with D tentatively TRBD1 (5 bases). The V end was cut by 4 bases, the J end by 2 bases, with 8 bases between. Germline assignment: CDR1 SGHTA and CDR2 FQGNSA. The CDR3 sequence is 14 residues long. The CDR3 here is CASSSGLTNEKLFF. The CDR3 nucleotides are TGTGCCAGCAGCTCGGGACTTACTAATGAAAAACTGTTTTTT.

The V and J genes are TRBV2 and TRBJ2-7, with D maybe TRBD1 (6 bases). Trimming pared 5 bases from V and 6 bases from J, leaving 17 bases between. The CDR3 is 14 residues long. From germline, CDR1 is SNHLY and CDR2 FYNNEI. The CDR3, as DNA: TGTGCCAGCAGTACCACTATACAGGGCGGCGAGCAGTACTTC. Protein sequence: CASSTTIQGGEQYF. Drawing the rest from reference TRBV2 and TRBJ2-7, the complete variable domain is EPEVTQTPSHQVTQMGQEVILRCVPISNHLYFYWYRQILGQKVEFLVSFYNNEISEKSEIFDDQFSVERPDGSNFTLKIRSTKLEDSAMYFCASSTTIQGGEQYFGPGTRLTVT.

The rearrangement uses TRBV10-1 and TRBJ2-3, with a weak D call TRBD2 (5 bases). The ends were cut back, 2 bases at V and 5 bases at J, with 11 bases in the middle. The CDR3 totals 14 residues. Germline V gene sequence: CDR1 WNHNN, CDR2 SYGVQD (reference sequence). CDR3 DNA: TGCGCCAGCAGTGAGGCGGCTAGCTTAGATACGCAGTATTTT. Its protein is CASSEAASLDTQYF.

This chain uses TRBV7-9 with TRBJ2-7; D possibly corresponds to TRBD1 (6 bases). Trimming stripped 5 bases from V and 3 bases from J, with 14 bases between. CDR3 size: 14 residues. From germline, CDR1 is SEHNR and CDR2 FQNEAQ (reference sequence). CDR3 in amino acids: CASSHPGTHYEQYF. The CDR3 DNA is TGTGCCAGCAGCCATCCCGGGACACACTACGAGCAGTACTTC.

V and J are TRBV6-6 and TRBJ2-3; D is unresolved. This CDR3 is 13 amino acids long. The V gene lost 6 bases and the J gene lost 5 bases, with 12 bases spanning the gap. CDR1 and CDR2 from the germline V gene are MNHNY and SVGAGI (reference sequence). CDR3 nucleotides: TGTGCCAGCAGCACAGAGCAAGGAGATACGCAGTATTTT. It encodes CASSTEQGDTQYF.

This clone was counted a few times. The CDR3 nucleotides are TGTGCCAGCAGCTTGGCCACAGGGGGCCCATACGAGCAGTACTTC. It encodes CASSLATGGPYEQYF. This rearrangement joins TRBV5-4 to TRBJ2-7; 9 bases are a match to TRBD1. The length of the CDR3 is 15 residues. Germline trimming cut 0 bases from V and 4 bases from J; bases unmatched to any gene: 5. The germline V gene encodes CDR1 SGHNT and CDR2 YYREEE (reference sequence).

This sequence joins TRBV18 and TRBJ2-2; D may be TRBD2 (5 bases). Trimming left V 3 bases short and J 3 bases short, with 17 bases between. Germline CDR1 reads KGHSH; CDR2 reads LQKENI. The length of the CDR3 is 17 residues. In nucleotides, the CDR3 is TGTGCCAGCTCACCCGCGAGGGCGGTGTGGGACACCGGGGAGCTGTTTTTT. The encoded protein is CASSPARAVWDTGELFF. The full variable domain, with the rest looked up from reference TRBV18 and TRBJ2-2, is NAGVMQNPRHLVRRRGQEARLRCSPMKGHSHVYWYRQLPEEGLKFMVYLQKENIIDESGMPKERFSAEFPKEGPSILRIQQVVRGDSAAYFCASSPARAVWDTGELFFGEGSRLTVL.

This clone turned up a few times. This rearrangement joins TRBV7-9 to TRBJ2-1, with D possibly matching TRBD2 (5 bases). The germline V and J ends were trimmed by 3 bases and 8 bases, with 14 bases remaining between them. This CDR3 has 14 amino acids. Germline CDR1 is SEHNR and CDR2 is FQNEAQ (reference sequence). In DNA form, the CDR3 reads TGTGCCAGCAGCTTGAGACTAAGGGATTATGAGCAGTTCTTC. Translating it yields CASSLRLRDYEQFF.

This clone appeared a single time. DNA for the CDR3: TGTGCCAGCAGCCCACGTAGTCTAGAGGAGACCCAGTACTTC. Protein product: CASSPRSLEETQYF. This sequence joins TRBV7-6 and TRBJ2-5; no clear D. The CDR3 runs 14 residues. CDR1 and CDR2 (germline): SGHVS, FNYEAQ. Trimming pared 5 bases from V and 5 bases from J, leaving 15 bases between.

This clone has just a few counts. The chain uses TRBV15 and TRBJ1-4; no clear D. CDR3 length: 15 amino acids. Trimming took 1 base from V and 4 from J, leaving 10 bases between them. The germline V gene encodes CDR1 LNHNV and CDR2 YYDKDF (reference sequence). CDR3: CATSRVAGLNEKLFF. The CDR3 nucleotides read TGTGCCACCAGCAGAGTAGCGGGTCTTAATGAAAAACTGTTTTTT.

This clone was found a few times. The chain carries TRBV28 and TRBJ1-5, with D possibly being TRBD1 (5 bases). Between the trimmed V and J ends, which lost 5 bases and 0 bases, there was a span of 14 bases. Germline V gene lookup returns CDR1 MDHEN and CDR2 SYDVKM. The CDR3 loop spans 16 amino acids. For the CDR3, the DNA is TGTGCCAGCAGTCCCTCGATTACAGGTAGCAATCAGCCCCAGCATTTT. Residues: CASSPSITGSNQPQHF.

This clone was seen only a few times. The chain couples TRBV9 to TRBJ2-3, with D perhaps TRBD1 (6 bases). V lost 1 base and J 2 bases, leaving 14 bases between the germline ends. This CDR3 spans 16 amino acids. Germline values: CDR1 SGDLS, CDR2 YYNGEE. The CDR3: CASSVQGVGATDTQYF. The CDR3 DNA reads as TGTGCCAGCAGCGTACAGGGAGTGGGGGCCACAGATACGCAGTATTTT.

This clone appeared once. The chain carries TRBV6-1 and TRBJ1-2; 7 bases map to TRBD1. This CDR3 has 15 amino acids. Per germline, CDR1 MNHNS and CDR2 SASEGT. The V gene end was trimmed by 1 base and the J gene end by 4 bases; junction bases not matched to a gene: 6. CDR3 in DNA: TGTGCCAGCAGTGAAGAGAAGGGGGCCGGCTATGGCTACACCTTC. Translating it yields CASSEEKGAGYGYTF.

The chain combines TRBV5-1 with TRBJ1-1; 7 nucleotides line up with TRBD1. Germline CDR1 and CDR2: SGHRS and YFSETQ. V lost 0 bases, J lost 0 bases, and 8 bases stayed unmatched. The CDR3 totals 17 residues. The CDR3 sequence: CASSLAVGQTVNTEAFF. For the CDR3, the DNA is TGCGCCAGCAGCTTGGCCGTGGGACAGACAGTGAACACTGAAGCTTTCTTT.

This sequence joins TRBV9 and TRBJ1-2; 9 bases are shared with TRBD1. With V trimmed by 1 base and J by 3 bases, 4 bases remained unmatched. This CDR3 region has 15 residues. Per the germline V gene, CDR1 is SGDLS and CDR2 is YYNGEE. Here the CDR3 reads CASSVRDRDHYGYTF. CDR3 DNA sequence: TGTGCCAGCAGCGTAAGGGACAGGGACCACTATGGCTACACCTTC. Full variable domain (missing parts from reference TRBV9 and TRBJ1-2): DSGVTQTPKHLITATGQRVTLRCSPRSGDLSVYWYQQSLDQGLQFLIQYYNGEERAKGNILERFSAQQFPDLHSELNLSSLELGDSALYFCASSVRDRDHYGYTFGSGTRLTVV.

The chain has TRBV6-5 and TRBJ2-7; D is ambiguous. The V end was cut by 8 bases, the J end by 7 bases, with 12 bases between. The CDR3 extends over 11 amino acids. Germline V gene lookup returns CDR1 MNHEY and CDR2 SVGAGI. In DNA, the CDR3 is TGTGCCAGCCAAAATTTTCAGGAGCAGTACTTC. This translates into CASQNFQEQYF.

Worth noting for this clone: Other DNA sequences within the sample encode an identical CDR3. The CDR3 nucleotides are TGTGCCAGCAGCGCCGGTGGGAACACTGAAGCTTTCTTT. Its translation: CASSAGGNTEAFF. The rearrangement uses TRBV7-8 and TRBJ1-1, with D unresolved. The CDR3 has 13 residues. Germline V CDR1 and CDR2: SGHVS, FQNEAQ. Deletions cut 5 bases from V and 1 base from J, with 8 bases between. Looking up the rest from reference TRBV7-8 and TRBJ1-1 gives the full variable domain: GAGVSQSPRYKVAKRGQDVALRCDPISGHVSLFWYQQALGQGPEFLTYFQNEAQLDKSGLPSDRFFAERPEGSVSTLKIQRTQQEDSAVYLCASSAGGNTEAFFGQGTRLTVV.

V gene TRBV19 combines with J gene TRBJ1-3; no clear D gene. V lost 5 bases to trimming and J lost 3 bases, with 14 bases between them. Germline V gene data show CDR1 as LNHDA and CDR2 as SQIVND (reference sequence). There are 15 residues in the CDR3. Here the CDR3 DNA reads TGTGCCAGTAGTGCCTTCAGTGCCCGTGGAAACACCATATATTTT. Protein sequence: CASSAFSARGNTIYF.

V and J are TRBV28 and TRBJ1-2, with D tentatively TRBD1 (5 bases). The germline V gene has CDR1 MDHEN and CDR2 SYDVKM. CDR3 length: 13 residues. V lost 6 bases, J lost 2 bases, and 10 bases lay in between. The CDR3 spells CASRATVNYGYTF. In DNA, the CDR3 is TGTGCCAGCAGAGCGACAGTGAACTATGGCTACACCTTC.

This clone showed up just a few times. V and J are TRBV6-1 and TRBJ2-5; 7 bases align to TRBD2. CDR1 and CDR2 from the germline V gene are MNHNS and SASEGT. The CDR3 is 13 amino acids. The ends lost 6 bases at V and 4 bases at J; junction bases unmatched: 5. This chain's CDR3 is CASSGGGVETQYF. The CDR3 nucleotides read TGTGCCAGCAGCGGCGGGGGAGTAGAGACCCAGTACTTC.

The chain has TRBV9 and TRBJ1-5, with 11 bases fitting TRBD1. V lost 7 bases and J lost 9; bases outside the gene matches: 27. The CDR3 runs 20 residues. The germline CDR1 and CDR2 sequences are SGDLS and YYNGEE. CDR3 nucleotide sequence: TGTGCCAGCGGGTGGGCGGGAGGACAGGGGGCGATCGAGGCAGGGACGCCCCAGCATTTT. Encoded protein: CASGWAGGQGAIEAGTPQHF.